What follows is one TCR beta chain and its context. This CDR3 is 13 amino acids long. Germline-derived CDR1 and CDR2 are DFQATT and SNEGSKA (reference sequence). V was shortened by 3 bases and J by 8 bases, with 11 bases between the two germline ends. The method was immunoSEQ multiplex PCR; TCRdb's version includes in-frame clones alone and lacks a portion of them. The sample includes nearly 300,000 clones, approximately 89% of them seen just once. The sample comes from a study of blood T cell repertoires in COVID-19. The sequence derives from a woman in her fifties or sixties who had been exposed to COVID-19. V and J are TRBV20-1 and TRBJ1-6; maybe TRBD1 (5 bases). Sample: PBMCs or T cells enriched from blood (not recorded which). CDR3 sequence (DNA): TGCAGTGCTAGTCTGCAGGGTGATTCACCCCTCCACTTT. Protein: CSASLQGDSPLHF.